This T cell receptor beta chain originates from a study of shared clonotypes between healthy human individuals. There are 20 residues in the CDR3. J lost 0 bases, V lost 3 bases, and 7 bases had no gene match. Germline CDR1 and CDR2: KGHSH and LQKENI. Naive CD8 cells were CD45RO-negative, positively selected for CCR7, excluding terminally differentiated effector memory CD45RA+ cells. The protocol was immunoSEQ multiplex PCR, while the TCRdb copy is restricted to in-frame clones and leaves out a portion. Of some 2.1 million clones detected, 93% appear once; the ten largest clones hold around 1.8%. The TCR originated in a man younger than 30 in good health. Some clones in this sample may be carry-over from other donors' samples. Sequenced material: naive CD8+ T cells from PBMCs. The genes are TRBV18 and TRBJ2-6, with TRBD2 identical over 14 bases. CDR3 region: CASSPPGLAGVVSGANVLTF. The CDR3 coding sequence is TGTGCCAGCTCACCCCCGGGACTAGCGGGAGTGGTCTCTGGGGCCAACGTCCTGACTTTC.